The sequence of this TCR beta chain was determined in a study of CD8 T cells in ankylosing spondylitis. This clonotype was counted at least ten times. Its antigen is undetermined. Broader study findings: Disease-linked clones reportedly showed significant enrichment in matched ankylosing spondylitis synovial fluid. Blood from ankylosing spondylitis patients appeared to carry a characteristic eight-variant TCR beta motif.

After removal of 1 base from V and 0 bases from J, the junction contained 5 bases not matched to a gene. The CDR3 totals 16 residues. CDR1 is SGHVS, CDR2 FNYEAQ, per germline. With molecular barcodes, quantitative 5'-RACE was used to make the TCR beta libraries. TCRdb analysed the 5' RACE reads with MiXCR anew, one entry per CDR3 protein. The repertoire includes around 130,000 distinct CDR3 sequences, around 7% of them detected once, and about 12% sits in the top ten. The chain employs TRBV7-6 and TRBJ1-1, with 7 nucleotides matching TRBD1. The clonotype was recovered from a male donor with ankylosing spondylitis or in good health (not recorded which). The material sequenced was blood, either unsorted or a sorted T cell fraction (not recorded which). CDR3 sequence (DNA): TGTGCCAGCAGCTTAGTGGGGGGGACAGTGAACACTGAAGCTTTCTTT. Protein product: CASSLVGGTVNTEAFF.